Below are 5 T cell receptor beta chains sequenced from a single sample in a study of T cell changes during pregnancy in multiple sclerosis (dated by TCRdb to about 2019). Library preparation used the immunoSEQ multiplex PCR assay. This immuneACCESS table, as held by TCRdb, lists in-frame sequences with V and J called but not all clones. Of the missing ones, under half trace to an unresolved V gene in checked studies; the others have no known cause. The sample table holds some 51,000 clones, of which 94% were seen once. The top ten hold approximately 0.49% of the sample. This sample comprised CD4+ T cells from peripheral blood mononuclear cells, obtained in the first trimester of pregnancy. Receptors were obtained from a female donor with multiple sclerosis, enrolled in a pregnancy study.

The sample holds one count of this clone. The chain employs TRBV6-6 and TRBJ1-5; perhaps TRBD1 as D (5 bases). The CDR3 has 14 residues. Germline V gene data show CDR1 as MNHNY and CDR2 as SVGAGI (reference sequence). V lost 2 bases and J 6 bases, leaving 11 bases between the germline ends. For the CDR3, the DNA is TGTGCCAGCAGTTACCAGGGAGGAGGTCAGCCCCAGCATTTT. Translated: CASSYQGGGQPQHF.

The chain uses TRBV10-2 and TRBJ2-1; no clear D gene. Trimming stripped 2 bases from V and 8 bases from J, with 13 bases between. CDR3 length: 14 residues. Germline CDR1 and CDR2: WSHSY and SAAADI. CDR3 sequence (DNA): TGCGCCAGCAGTGAGCCAGCGCTTCGGGATGAGCAGTTCTTC. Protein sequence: CASSEPALRDEQFF.

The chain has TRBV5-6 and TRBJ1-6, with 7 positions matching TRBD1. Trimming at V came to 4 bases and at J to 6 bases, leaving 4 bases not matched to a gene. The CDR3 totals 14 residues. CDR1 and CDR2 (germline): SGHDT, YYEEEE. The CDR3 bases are TGTGCCAGCAGCCGGGACAGCATTAATTCACCCCTCCACTTT. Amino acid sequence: CASSRDSINSPLHF.

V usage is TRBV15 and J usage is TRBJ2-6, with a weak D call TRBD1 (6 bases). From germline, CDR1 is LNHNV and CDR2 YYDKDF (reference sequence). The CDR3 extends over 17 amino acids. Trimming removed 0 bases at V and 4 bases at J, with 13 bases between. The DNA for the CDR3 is TGTGCCACCAGCAGAGACAGGGGTTCGGGAGGGGCCAACGTCCTGACTTTC. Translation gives CATSRDRGSGGANVLTF.

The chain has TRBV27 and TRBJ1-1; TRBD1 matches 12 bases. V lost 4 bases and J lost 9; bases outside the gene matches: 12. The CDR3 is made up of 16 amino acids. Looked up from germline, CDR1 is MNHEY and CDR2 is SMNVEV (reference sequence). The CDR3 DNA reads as TGTGCCAGCAGTTCAAATATCGGGACAGGGGGCGGTAAAGCTTTCTTT. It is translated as CASSSNIGTGGGKAFF.